Below, 20 T cell receptor beta chains from the same sample are listed, as sequenced in a study of sequential checkpoint blockade in melanoma. Treatment here: randomized to nivolumab then ipilimumab (arm A) or the reverse (arm B). Produced via immunoSEQ multiplex PCR; TCRdb's table is partial and in-frame only. Here the sample spans approximately 5,300 clones, about three quarters being singletons. Sequenced here: CD8+ T cells sorted from blood (inferred from file names), sampled from a patient given nivolumab and ipilimumab in sequence. These TCRs come from a human donor with melanoma.

Many counts were recorded for this clone. The chain employs TRBV7-2 and TRBJ1-2; D remains ambiguous. CDR3 length: 12 amino acids. The germline CDR1 and CDR2 sequences are SGHTA and FQGNSA. The V gene lost 0 bases and the J gene lost 5 bases, with 4 bases spanning the gap. CDR3: CASSLAQYGYTF. In DNA, the CDR3 is TGTGCCAGCAGCTTAGCGCAGTATGGCTACACCTTC.

The sample holds a few counts of this clone. The V gene is TRBV6-4, the J gene TRBJ2-6, with 10 positions matching TRBD2. The germline gives CDR1 MRHNA, CDR2 SNTAGT. With 2 bases clipped from V and 2 bases from J, the junction kept 0 bases outside the gene matches. The CDR3 length is 16 residues. The CDR3: CASSDSGGAGANVLTF. The CDR3 DNA reads TGTGCCAGCAGTGACAGCGGGGGGGCTGGGGCCAACGTCCTGACTTTC.

The rearrangement joins TRBV2 to TRBJ1-4, with 9 bases aligning to TRBD1. The CDR3 has 14 residues. Germline V gene data show CDR1 as SNHLY and CDR2 as FYNNEI. J lost 8 bases, V lost 5 bases, and 6 bases had no gene match. The CDR3 here is CASSSGTGTEKLFF. CDR3 bases: TGTGCCAGCAGTTCCGGGACAGGGACCGAAAAACTGTTTTTT.

The J gene is TRBJ2-7, the V gene TRBV2, with unresolved D. Trimming removed 7 bases at V and 4 bases at J, with 8 bases between. The CDR3 is made up of 11 amino acids. CDR1 is SNHLY and CDR2 is FYNNEI in the germline V gene. The CDR3: CASIESYEQYF. CDR3 DNA: TGTGCCAGCATTGAGAGTTACGAGCAGTACTTC.

This clone was seen only a few times. At one of its ends the junction is not consistent with the germline gene, which may arise from a read error. The rearrangement joins TRBV5-3 to TRBJ1-3, with unresolved D. TRBV5-3 is designated an ORF whose function remains uncertain. The CDR3 runs 11 residues. CDR3 loop: CASSLLNTIYF. DNA for the CDR3: TGTGCCAGCAGCTTGCTCAACACCATATATTTT.

This chain joins TRBV29-1 and TRBJ1-1; D is unclear. The V end lost 4 bases, the J end lost 1 base, and 13 bases lay between the germline ends. From germline, CDR1 is SQVTM and CDR2 ANQGSEA. This CDR3 comprises 14 residues. The CDR3 DNA is TGCAGCGTTGTCTCAGGCAGGTCGAACACTGAAGCTTTCTTT. Residues: CSVVSGRSNTEAFF.

The chain carries TRBV27 and TRBJ2-2; no reliable D call. This CDR3 has 13 amino acids. The V and J ends lost 7 bases and 2 bases respectively, with 8 bases between them. CDR1 MNHEY and CDR2 SMNVEV come from the germline V gene (reference sequence). The DNA for the CDR3 is TGTGCCAGCACCCGACTCAACACCGGGGAGCTGTTTTTT. It codes for CASTRLNTGELFF.

J is TRBJ2-1 and V is TRBV19; 7 bases map to TRBD2. The junction had 7 bases not matched to a gene; V was cut back by 5 bases and J by 0 bases. CDR1 is LNHDA, CDR2 SQIVND, per germline (reference sequence). The CDR3 extends over 16 amino acids. CDR3 in amino acids: CASSYGGTSSYNEQFF. The CDR3, as DNA: TGTGCCAGTAGTTACGGGGGGACGAGCTCCTACAATGAGCAGTTCTTC.

This clone has just one count. This chain connects TRBV18 to TRBJ1-1; 7 bases agree with TRBD1. Germline V gene lookup returns CDR1 KGHSH and CDR2 LQKENI. V lost 3 bases, J lost 3 bases, and 10 bases stayed unmatched. The CDR3 is 16 amino acids. In DNA, the CDR3 is TGTGCCAGCTCACCCCGACAGGGAGATGTTGACACTGAAGCTTTCTTT. Translated, it gives CASSPRQGDVDTEAFF.

This chain links TRBV27 with TRBJ2-1; D gene uncertain. The CDR3 extends over 13 amino acids. V lost 0 bases and J 7 bases, leaving 7 bases between the germline ends. Germline loops: CDR1 MNHEY, CDR2 SMNVEV (reference sequence). CDR3 nucleotide sequence: TGTGCCAGCAGTTTATCGACGACTAATGAGCAGTTCTTC. This translates into CASSLSTTNEQFF.

The CDR3 reads CASSQVPTGAQLHEQYF. As DNA, the CDR3 is TGCGCCAGCAGCCAAGTCCCGACAGGGGCCCAGCTCCACGAGCAGTACTTC. V usage is TRBV4-1 and J usage is TRBJ2-5; 8 positions agree with TRBD1. Gene TRBJ2-7 matches the end of the DNA better, so the J call may be wrong. CDR3 length: 17 residues. Germline CDR1 is MGHRA and CDR2 is YSYEKL.

V and J are TRBV5-1 and TRBJ2-7; weak D call: TRBD2 (6 bases). CDR1 is SGHRS and CDR2 is YFSETQ in the germline V gene. CDR3 length equals 14 residues. V shed 0 bases and J shed 6 bases, with 13 bases lying between them. As DNA, the CDR3 is TGCGCCAGCAGCTTGGGCAGGGAGGTGAGCGAGCAGTACTTC. Translated, it gives CASSLGREVSEQYF.

This chain links TRBV7-9 with TRBJ2-7; 11 bases are shared with TRBD1. Looked up from germline, CDR1 is SEHNR and CDR2 is FQNEAQ (reference sequence). This CDR3 contains 14 residues. V was clipped by 7 bases and J by 2 bases; unmatched bases: 4. CDR3 bases: TGTGCCAGCACCGGGACAGGGGGAACCTACGAGCAGTACTTC. Its protein product is CASTGTGGTYEQYF.

This chain joins TRBV16 and TRBJ1-5; 10 bases agree with TRBD1. After removal of 2 bases from V and 4 bases from J, the junction contained 5 bases not matched to a gene. The CDR3 consists of 16 residues. From germline, CDR1 is KGHSY and CDR2 FQNENV. CDR3 sequence reads: CASSQTTGGPNQPQHF. The DNA of the CDR3 is TGTGCCAGCAGCCAAACGACAGGGGGCCCTAATCAGCCCCAGCATTTT.

This clone came up a few times. The chain has TRBV19 and TRBJ2-4; a weak D match, TRBD1 (8 bases). V was pared by 3 bases and J by 3 bases, with 21 bases between. The CDR3 runs to 18 residues. The germline CDR1 and CDR2 sequences are LNHDA and SQIVND (reference sequence). The CDR3 sequence: CASSIDFSGTGRKNIQYF. The DNA of the CDR3 is TGTGCCAGTAGTATCGATTTCAGCGGGACAGGCCGCAAAAACATTCAGTACTTC. Together with reference TRBV19 and TRBJ2-4, the CDR3 gives the full variable domain: DGGITQSPKYLFRKEGQNVTLSCEQNLNHDAMYWYRQDPGQGLRLIYYSQIVNDFQKGDIAEGYSVSREKKESFPLTVTSAQKNPTAFYLCASSIDFSGTGRKNIQYFGAGTRLSVL.

This clone was seen a handful of times. This chain joins TRBV19 and TRBJ2-3; D gene ambiguous. Germline V lookup: CDR1 LNHDA, CDR2 SQIVND (reference sequence). V was cut by 6 bases and J by 1 base, with 14 bases left in between. This CDR3 spans 15 amino acids. DNA of the CDR3: TGTGCCAGTAGCCGCGACTGGCCCGGCACAGATACGCAGTATTTT. It codes for CASSRDWPGTDTQYF.

In its sample, this clone is medium-sized (0.01 to 0.1%). The J gene is TRBJ2-3, the V gene TRBV6-4, with 14 nucleotides matching TRBD2. Germline-derived CDR1 and CDR2 are MRHNA and SNTAGT. Trimming cost V 0 bases and J 4 bases; bases outside gene matches: 0. This CDR3 contains 16 residues. The CDR3 DNA is TGTGCCAGCAGTGACTCGACTAGCGGGGGGGCAGATACGCAGTATTTT. Protein sequence: CASSDSTSGGADTQYF.

This chain connects TRBV7-2 to TRBJ2-1; the D gene is possibly TRBD1 (7 bases). V gave up 8 bases and J gave up 0 bases, with 23 bases separating them. This CDR3 is 18 amino acids long. CDR1 SGHTA and CDR2 FQGNSA come from the germline V gene. The CDR3 region is CASRPDRVLTSSYNEQFF. The CDR3 coding sequence is TGTGCCAGCCGACCCGACAGGGTATTGACTAGCTCCTACAATGAGCAGTTCTTC.

This rearrangement joins TRBV5-1 to TRBJ2-2; 11 bases align to TRBD2. V lost 4 bases to trimming and J lost 5 bases; unmatched junction nucleotides: 10. The CDR3 sequence is 17 residues long. Germline CDR1 is SGHRS and CDR2 is YFSETQ. In nucleotides, the CDR3 is TGCGCCAGCAGCCACCAAACACTAGCGGGAGAAACCGGGGAGCTGTTTTTT. Translation: CASSHQTLAGETGELFF. Drawing the rest from reference TRBV5-1 and TRBJ2-2, the complete variable domain is KAGVTQTPRYLIKTRGQQVTLSCSPISGHRSVSWYQQTPGQGLQFLFEYFSETQRNKGNFPGRFSGRQFSNSRSEMNVSTLELGDSALYLCASSHQTLAGETGELFFGEGSRLTVL.

The J gene is TRBJ1-6, the V gene TRBV4-2, with 9 positions matching TRBD1. With 0 bases clipped from V and 9 bases from J, the junction kept 6 bases outside the gene matches. This CDR3 comprises 16 residues. The germline V gene encodes CDR1 LGHNA and CDR2 YNFKEQ. The CDR3 reads CASSQESQGQGSPLHF. In DNA, the CDR3 is TGTGCCAGCAGCCAAGAATCACAGGGACAGGGTTCACCCCTCCACTTT.